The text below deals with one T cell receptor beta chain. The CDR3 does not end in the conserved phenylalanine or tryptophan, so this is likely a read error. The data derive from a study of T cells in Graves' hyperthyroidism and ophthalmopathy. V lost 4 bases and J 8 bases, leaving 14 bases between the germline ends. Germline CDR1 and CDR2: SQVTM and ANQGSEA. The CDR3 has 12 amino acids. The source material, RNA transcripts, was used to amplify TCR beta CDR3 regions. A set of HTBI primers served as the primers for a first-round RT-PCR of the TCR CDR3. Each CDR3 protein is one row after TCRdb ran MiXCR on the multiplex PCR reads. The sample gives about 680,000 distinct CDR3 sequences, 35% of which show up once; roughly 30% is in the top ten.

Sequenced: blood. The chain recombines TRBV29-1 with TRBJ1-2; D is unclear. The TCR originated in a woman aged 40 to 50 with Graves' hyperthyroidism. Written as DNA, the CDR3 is TGCAGCGTTGTCTCTTCCACCATGGGCTACACCCTC. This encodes CSVVSSTMGYTL.